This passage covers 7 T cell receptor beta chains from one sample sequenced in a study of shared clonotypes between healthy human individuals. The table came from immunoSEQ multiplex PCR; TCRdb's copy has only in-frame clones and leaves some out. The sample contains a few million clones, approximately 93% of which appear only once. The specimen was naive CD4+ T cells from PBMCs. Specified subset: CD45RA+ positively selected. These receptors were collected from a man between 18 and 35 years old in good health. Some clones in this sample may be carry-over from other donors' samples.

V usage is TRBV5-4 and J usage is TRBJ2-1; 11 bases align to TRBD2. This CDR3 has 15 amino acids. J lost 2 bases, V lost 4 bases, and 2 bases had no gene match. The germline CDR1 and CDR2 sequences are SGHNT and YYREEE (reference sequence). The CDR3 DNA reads TGTGCCAGCAGCCCGACTAGCGGGACCTACAATGAGCAGTTCTTC. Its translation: CASSPTSGTYNEQFF.

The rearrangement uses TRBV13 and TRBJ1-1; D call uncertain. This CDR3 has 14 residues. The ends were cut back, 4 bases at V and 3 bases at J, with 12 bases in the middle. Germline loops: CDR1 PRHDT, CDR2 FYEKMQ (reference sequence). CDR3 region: CASSSDPRDTEAFF. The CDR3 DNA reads TGTGCCAGCAGCTCAGACCCGCGGGACACTGAAGCTTTCTTT. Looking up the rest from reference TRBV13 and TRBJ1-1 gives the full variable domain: AAGVIQSPRHLIKEKRETATLKCYPIPRHDTVYWYQQGPGQDPQFLISFYEKMQSDKGSIPDRFSAQQFSDYHSELNMSSLELGDSALYFCASSSDPRDTEAFFGQGTRLTVV.

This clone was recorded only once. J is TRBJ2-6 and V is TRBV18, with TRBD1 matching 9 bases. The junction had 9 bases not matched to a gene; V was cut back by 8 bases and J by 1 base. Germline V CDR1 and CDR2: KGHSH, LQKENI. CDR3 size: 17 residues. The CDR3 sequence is CASRTQGARSGANVLTF. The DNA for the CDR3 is TGTGCCAGCCGTACACAGGGGGCGAGATCTGGGGCCAACGTCCTGACTTTC.

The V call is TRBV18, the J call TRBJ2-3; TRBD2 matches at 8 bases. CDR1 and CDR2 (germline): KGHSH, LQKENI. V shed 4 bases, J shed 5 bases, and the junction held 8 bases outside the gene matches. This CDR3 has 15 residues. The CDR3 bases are TGTGCCAGCTCACGAAGCGGGAGAGGGGAAGATACGCAGTATTTT. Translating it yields CASSRSGRGEDTQYF. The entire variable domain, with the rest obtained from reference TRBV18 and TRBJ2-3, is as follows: NAGVMQNPRHLVRRRGQEARLRCSPMKGHSHVYWYRQLPEEGLKFMVYLQKENIIDESGMPKERFSAEFPKEGPSILRIQQVVRGDSAAYFCASSRSGRGEDTQYFGPGTRLTVL.

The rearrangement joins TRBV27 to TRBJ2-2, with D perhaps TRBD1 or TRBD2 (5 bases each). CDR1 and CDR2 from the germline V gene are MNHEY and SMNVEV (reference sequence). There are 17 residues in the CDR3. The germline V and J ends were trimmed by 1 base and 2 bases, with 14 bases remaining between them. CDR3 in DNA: TGTGCCAGCAGTTTATGGCGTGGGACGGCAAACACCGGGGAGCTGTTTTTT. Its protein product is CASSLWRGTANTGELFF.

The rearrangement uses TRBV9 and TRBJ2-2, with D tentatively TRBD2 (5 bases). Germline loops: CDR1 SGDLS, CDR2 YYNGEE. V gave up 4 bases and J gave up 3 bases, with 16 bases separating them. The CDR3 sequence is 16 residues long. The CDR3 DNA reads TGTGCCAGCAGCTCTAGCCCGTTGGCCTACACCGGGGAGCTGTTTTTT. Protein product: CASSSSPLAYTGELFF. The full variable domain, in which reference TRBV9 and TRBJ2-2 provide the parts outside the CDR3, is DSGVTQTPKHLITATGQRVTLRCSPRSGDLSVYWYQQSLDQGLQFLIQYYNGEERAKGNILERFSAQQFPDLHSELNLSSLELGDSALYFCASSSSPLAYTGELFFGEGSRLTVL.

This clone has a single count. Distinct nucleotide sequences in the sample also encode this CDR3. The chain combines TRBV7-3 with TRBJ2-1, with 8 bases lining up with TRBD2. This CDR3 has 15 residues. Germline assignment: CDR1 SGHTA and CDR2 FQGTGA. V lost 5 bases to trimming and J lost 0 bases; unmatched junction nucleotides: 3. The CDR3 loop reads CASSQGLVSYNEQFF. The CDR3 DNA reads TGTGCCAGCAGCCAGGGACTAGTCTCCTACAATGAGCAGTTCTTC.